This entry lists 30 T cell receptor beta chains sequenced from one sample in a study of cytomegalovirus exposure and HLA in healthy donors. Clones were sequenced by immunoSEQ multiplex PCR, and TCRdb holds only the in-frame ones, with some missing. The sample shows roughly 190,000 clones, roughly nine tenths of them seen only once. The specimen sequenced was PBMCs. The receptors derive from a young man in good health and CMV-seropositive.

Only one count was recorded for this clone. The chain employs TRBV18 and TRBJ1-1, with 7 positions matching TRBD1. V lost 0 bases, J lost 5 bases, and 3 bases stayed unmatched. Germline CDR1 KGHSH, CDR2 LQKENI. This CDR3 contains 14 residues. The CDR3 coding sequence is TGTGCCAGCTCACCACCGGCAGGGGGGACTGAAGCTTTCTTT. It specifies CASSPPAGGTEAFF.

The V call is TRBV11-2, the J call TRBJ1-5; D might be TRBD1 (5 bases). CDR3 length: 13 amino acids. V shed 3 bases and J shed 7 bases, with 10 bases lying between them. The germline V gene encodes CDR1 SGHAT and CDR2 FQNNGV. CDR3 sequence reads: CASSFGALQPQHF. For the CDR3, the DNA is TGTGCCAGCAGCTTTGGGGCCCTACAGCCCCAGCATTTT.

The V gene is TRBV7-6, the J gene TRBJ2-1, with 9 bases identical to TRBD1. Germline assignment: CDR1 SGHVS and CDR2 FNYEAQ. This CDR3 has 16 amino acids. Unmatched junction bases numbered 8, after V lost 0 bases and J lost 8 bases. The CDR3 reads CASSLARGTGIYEQFF. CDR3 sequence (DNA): TGTGCCAGCAGCTTAGCTAGAGGGACAGGGATCTATGAGCAGTTCTTC.

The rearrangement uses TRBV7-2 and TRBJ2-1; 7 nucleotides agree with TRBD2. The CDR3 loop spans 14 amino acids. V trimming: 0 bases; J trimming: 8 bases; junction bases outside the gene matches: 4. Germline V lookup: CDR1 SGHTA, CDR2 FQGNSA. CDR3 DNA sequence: TGTGCCAGCAGCTTAGCGGGAGGGAGCGATGAGCAGTTCTTC. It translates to CASSLAGGSDEQFF.

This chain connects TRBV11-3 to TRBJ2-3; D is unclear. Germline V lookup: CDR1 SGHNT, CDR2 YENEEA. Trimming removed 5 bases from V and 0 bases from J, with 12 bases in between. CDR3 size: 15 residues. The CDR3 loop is CASSQMGQSTDTQYF. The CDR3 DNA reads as TGTGCCAGCAGCCAGATGGGCCAAAGCACAGATACGCAGTATTTT.

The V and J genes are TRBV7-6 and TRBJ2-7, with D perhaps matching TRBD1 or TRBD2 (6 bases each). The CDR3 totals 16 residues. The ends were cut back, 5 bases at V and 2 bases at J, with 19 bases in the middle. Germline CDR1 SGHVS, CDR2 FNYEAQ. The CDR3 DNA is TGTGCCAGCAGCAGACAGACGGGGGCAGGGACCTACGAGCAGTACTTC. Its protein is CASSRQTGAGTYEQYF.

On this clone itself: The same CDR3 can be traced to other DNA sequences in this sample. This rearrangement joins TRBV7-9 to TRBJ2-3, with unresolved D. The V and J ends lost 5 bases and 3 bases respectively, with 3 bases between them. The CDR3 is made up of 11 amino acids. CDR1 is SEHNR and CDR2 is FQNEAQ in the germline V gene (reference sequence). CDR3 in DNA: TGTGCCAGCAGCCTAACAGATACGCAGTATTTT. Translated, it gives CASSLTDTQYF.

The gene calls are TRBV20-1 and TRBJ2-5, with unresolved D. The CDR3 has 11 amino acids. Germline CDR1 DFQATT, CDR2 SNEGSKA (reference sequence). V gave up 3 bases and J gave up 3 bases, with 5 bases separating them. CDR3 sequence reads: CSASPEETQYF. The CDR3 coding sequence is TGCAGTGCTAGCCCCGAAGAGACCCAGTACTTC.

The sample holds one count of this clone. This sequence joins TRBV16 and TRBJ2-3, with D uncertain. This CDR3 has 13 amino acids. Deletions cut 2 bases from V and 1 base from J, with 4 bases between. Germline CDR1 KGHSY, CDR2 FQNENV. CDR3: CASSQPRTDTQYF. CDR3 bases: TGTGCCAGCAGCCAACCACGCACAGATACGCAGTATTTT.

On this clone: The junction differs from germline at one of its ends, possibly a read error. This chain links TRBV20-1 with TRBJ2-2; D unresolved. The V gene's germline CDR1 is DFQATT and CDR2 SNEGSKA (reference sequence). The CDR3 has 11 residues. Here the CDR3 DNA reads TGCAGTGCGAGAGAGACCGGGGAGCTGTTTTTT. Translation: CSARETGELFF.

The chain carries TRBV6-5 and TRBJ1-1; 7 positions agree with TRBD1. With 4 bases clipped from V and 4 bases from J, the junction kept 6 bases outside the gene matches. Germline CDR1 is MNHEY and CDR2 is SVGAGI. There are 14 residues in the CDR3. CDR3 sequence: CASSLTGAATEAFF. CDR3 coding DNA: TGTGCCAGCAGTTTAACAGGGGCGGCCACTGAAGCTTTCTTT.

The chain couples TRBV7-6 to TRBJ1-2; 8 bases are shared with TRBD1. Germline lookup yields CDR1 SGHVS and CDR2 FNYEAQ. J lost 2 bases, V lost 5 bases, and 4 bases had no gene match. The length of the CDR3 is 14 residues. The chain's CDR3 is CASSTGQANYGYTF. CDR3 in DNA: TGTGCCAGCAGCACGGGACAGGCCAACTATGGCTACACCTTC.

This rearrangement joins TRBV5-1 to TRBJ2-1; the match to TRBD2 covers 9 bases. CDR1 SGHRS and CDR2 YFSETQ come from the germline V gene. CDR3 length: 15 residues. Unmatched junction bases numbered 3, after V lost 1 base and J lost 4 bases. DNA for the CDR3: TGCGCCAGCAGCTTGATGGCGGGAGGGTACAATGAGCAGTTCTTC. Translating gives CASSLMAGGYNEQFF.

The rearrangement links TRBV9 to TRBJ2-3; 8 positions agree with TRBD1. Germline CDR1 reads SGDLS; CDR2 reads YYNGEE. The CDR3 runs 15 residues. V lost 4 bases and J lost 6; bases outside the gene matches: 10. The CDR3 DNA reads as TGTGCCAGCAGCCCGACAGGGGCCGAGACGGATACGCAGTATTTT. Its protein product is CASSPTGAETDTQYF. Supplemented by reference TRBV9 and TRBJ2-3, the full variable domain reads DSGVTQTPKHLITATGQRVTLRCSPRSGDLSVYWYQQSLDQGLQFLIQYYNGEERAKGNILERFSAQQFPDLHSELNLSSLELGDSALYFCASSPTGAETDTQYFGPGTRLTVL.

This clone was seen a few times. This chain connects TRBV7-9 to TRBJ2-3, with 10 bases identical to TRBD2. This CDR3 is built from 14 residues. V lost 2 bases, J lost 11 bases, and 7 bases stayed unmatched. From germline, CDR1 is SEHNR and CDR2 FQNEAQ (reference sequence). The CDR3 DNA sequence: TGTGCCAGCAGCTTACTAGCGGGAGAGGGCGGGCAGTATTTT. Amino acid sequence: CASSLLAGEGGQYF. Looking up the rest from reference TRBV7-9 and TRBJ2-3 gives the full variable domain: DTGVSQNPRHKITKRGQNVTFRCDPISEHNRLYWYRQTLGQGPEFLTYFQNEAQLEKSRLLSDRFSAERPKGSFSTLEIQRTEQGDSAMYLCASSLLAGEGGQYFGPGTRLTVL.

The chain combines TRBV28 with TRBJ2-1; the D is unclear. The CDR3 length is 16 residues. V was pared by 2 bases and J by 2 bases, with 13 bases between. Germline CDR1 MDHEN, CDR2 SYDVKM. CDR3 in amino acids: CASSLGVLSTYNEQFF. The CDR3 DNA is TGTGCCAGCAGTTTAGGGGTTTTATCTACCTACAATGAGCAGTTCTTC.

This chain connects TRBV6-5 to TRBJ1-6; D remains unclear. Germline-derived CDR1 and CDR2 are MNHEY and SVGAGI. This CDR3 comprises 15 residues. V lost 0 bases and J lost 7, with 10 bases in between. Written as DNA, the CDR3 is TGTGCCAGCAGTTACTCTCGCGGGGTCAATTCACCCCTCCACTTT. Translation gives CASSYSRGVNSPLHF.

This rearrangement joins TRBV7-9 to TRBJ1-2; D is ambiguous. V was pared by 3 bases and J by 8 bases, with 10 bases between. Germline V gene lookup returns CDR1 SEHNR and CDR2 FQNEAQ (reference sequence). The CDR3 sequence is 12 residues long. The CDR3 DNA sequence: TGTGCCAGCAGCTTGAACTCGCAGGGCTACACCTTC. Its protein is CASSLNSQGYTF.

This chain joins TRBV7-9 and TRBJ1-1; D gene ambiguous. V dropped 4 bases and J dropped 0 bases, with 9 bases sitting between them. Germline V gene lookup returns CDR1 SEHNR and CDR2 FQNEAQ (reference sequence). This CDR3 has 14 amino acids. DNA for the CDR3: TGTGCCAGCAGCTCGCAAACAGTGAACACTGAAGCTTTCTTT. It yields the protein CASSSQTVNTEAFF.

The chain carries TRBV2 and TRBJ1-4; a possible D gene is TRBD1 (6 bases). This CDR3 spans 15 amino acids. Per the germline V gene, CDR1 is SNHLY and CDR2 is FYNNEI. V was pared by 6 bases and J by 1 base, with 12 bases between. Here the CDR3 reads CASSMTRGTNEKLFF. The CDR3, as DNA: TGTGCCAGCAGCATGACCAGGGGAACTAATGAAAAACTGTTTTTT.

This chain's CDR3 is CAWTSDRGRGEQYF. The CDR3 DNA follows: TGTGCCTGGACCTCCGACAGGGGCAGGGGGGAGCAGTACTTC. The chain employs TRBV30 and TRBJ2-7; TRBD1 matches 8 bases. CDR3 length: 14 amino acids. V shed 4 bases, J shed 7 bases, and the junction held 12 bases outside the gene matches. Germline CDR1 GTSNPN, CDR2 SVGIG (reference sequence).

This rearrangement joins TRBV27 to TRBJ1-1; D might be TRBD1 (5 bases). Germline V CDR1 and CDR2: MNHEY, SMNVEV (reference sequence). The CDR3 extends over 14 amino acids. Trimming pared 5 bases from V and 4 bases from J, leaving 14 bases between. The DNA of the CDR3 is TGTGCCAGCAGTATCGGCTCTGGGGGCACTGAAGCTTTCTTT. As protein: CASSIGSGGTEAFF.

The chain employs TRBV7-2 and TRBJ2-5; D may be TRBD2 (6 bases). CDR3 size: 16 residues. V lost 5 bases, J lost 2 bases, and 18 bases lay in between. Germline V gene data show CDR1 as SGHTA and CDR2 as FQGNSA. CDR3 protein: CASSTSRRAGQETQYF. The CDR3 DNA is TGTGCCAGCAGCACTAGCCGCAGGGCTGGGCAAGAGACCCAGTACTTC.

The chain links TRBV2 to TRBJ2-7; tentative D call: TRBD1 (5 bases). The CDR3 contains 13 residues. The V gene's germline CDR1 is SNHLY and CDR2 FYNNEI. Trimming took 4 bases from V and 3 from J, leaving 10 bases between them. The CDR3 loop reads CASSAGFGYEQYF. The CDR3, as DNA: TGTGCCAGCAGTGCAGGGTTTGGCTACGAGCAGTACTTC.

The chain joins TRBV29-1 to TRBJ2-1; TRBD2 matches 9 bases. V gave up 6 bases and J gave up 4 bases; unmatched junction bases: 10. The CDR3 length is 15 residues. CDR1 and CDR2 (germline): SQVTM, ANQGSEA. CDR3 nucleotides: TGCAGCGTAGTCCTGACTAGCGGCCTTTACAATGAGCAGTTCTTC. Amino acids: CSVVLTSGLYNEQFF.

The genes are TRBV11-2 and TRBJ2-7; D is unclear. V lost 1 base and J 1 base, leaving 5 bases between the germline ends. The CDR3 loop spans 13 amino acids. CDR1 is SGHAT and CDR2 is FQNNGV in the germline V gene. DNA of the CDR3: TGTGCCAGCAGCTTAGTCCAATCCTACGAGCAGTACTTC. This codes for CASSLVQSYEQYF.

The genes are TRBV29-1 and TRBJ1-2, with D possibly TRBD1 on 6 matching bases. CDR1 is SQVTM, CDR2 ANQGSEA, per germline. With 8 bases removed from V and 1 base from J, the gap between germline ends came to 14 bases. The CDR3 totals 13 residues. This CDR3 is CSFRDNLNYGYTF. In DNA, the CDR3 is TGCAGCTTCCGGGACAACCTTAACTATGGCTACACCTTC.

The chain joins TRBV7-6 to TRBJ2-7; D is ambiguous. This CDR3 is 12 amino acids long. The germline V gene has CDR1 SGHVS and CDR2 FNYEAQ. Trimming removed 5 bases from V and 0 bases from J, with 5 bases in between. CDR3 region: CASSLSSYEQYF. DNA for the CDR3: TGTGCCAGCAGCCTAAGCTCCTACGAGCAGTACTTC.

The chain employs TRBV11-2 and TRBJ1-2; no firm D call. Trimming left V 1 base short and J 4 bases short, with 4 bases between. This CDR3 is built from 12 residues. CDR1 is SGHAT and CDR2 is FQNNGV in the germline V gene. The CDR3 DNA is TGTGCCAGCAGCTTAGGGACCTATGGCTACACCTTC. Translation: CASSLGTYGYTF. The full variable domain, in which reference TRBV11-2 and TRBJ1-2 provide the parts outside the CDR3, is EAGVAQSPRYKIIEKRQSVAFWCNPISGHATLYWYQQILGQGPKLLIQFQNNGVVDDSQLPKDRFSAERLKGVDSTLKIQPAKLEDSAVYLCASSLGTYGYTFGSGTRLTVV.

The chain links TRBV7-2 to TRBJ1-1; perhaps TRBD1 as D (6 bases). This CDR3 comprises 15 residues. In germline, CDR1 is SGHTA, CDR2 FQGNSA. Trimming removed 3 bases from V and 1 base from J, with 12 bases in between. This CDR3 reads CASSFSGTSNTEAFF. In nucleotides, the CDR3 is TGTGCCAGCAGCTTCTCAGGGACATCGAACACTGAAGCTTTCTTT.